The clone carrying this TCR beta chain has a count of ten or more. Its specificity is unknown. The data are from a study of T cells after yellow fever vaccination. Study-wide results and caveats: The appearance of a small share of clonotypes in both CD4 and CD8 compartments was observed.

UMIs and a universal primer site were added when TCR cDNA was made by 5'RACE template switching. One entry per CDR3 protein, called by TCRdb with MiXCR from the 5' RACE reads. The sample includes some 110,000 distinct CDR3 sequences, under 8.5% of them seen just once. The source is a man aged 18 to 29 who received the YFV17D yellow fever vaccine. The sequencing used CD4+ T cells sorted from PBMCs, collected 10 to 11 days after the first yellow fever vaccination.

The CDR3 bases are TGTGCCAGCAGCTCCGGTGGATATGGCTACACCTTC. Its protein product is CASSSGGYGYTF. This sequence joins TRBV5-6 and TRBJ1-2; D not certain. The germline gives CDR1 SGHDT, CDR2 YYEEEE. The CDR3 covers 12 residues. V shed 3 bases and J shed 5 bases, with 8 bases lying between them.